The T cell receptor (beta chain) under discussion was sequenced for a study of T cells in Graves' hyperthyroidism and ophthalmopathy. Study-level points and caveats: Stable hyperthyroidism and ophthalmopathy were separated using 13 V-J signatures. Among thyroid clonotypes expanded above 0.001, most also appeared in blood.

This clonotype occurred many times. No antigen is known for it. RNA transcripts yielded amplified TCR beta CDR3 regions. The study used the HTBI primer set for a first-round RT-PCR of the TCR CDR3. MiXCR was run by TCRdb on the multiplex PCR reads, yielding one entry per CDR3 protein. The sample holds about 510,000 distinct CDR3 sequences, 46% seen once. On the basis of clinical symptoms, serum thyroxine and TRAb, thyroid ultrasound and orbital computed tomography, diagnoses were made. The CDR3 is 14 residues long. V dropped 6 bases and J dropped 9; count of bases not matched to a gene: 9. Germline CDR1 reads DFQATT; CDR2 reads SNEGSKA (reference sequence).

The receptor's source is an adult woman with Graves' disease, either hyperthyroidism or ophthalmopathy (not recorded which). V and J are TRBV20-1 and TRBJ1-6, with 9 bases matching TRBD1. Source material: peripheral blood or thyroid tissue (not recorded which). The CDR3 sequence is CSAPTTGGISPLHF. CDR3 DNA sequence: TGCAGTGCCCCAACGACAGGGGGTATTTCACCCCTCCACTTT.